This passage covers 10 T cell receptor beta chains from one sample sequenced in a study of blood T cell repertoires in COVID-19. Profiled with immunoSEQ multiplex PCR; TCRdb holds only in-frame clones, not every one. The sample lists over 400,000 clones, roughly nine tenths occurring once. Input material: peripheral blood. The receptors originated from a woman aged 45-65 years with COVID-19, enrolled during active disease.

Concerning this clone itself: The sample carries other DNA sequences with the same CDR3. The gene calls are TRBV5-1 and TRBJ1-1; the D is unclear. Trimming left V 0 bases short and J 0 bases short, with 6 bases between. CDR3 size: 14 residues. CDR1 is SGHRS and CDR2 is YFSETQ in the germline V gene. The CDR3 bases are TGCGCCAGCAGCTTGGACAGCTTGAACACTGAAGCTTTCTTT. Protein product: CASSLDSLNTEAFF.

V is TRBV4-1 and J is TRBJ2-3, with TRBD2 matching 9 bases. The CDR3 length is 20 residues. V shed 0 bases and J 4 bases; nucleotides not matched to a gene: 17. Germline CDR1 and CDR2: MGHRA and YSYEKL. CDR3 bases: TGCGCCAGCAGCCAAGATGGGCCTGCGGGGGGGCTTTCGGGATCAGATACGCAGTATTTT. The encoded protein is CASSQDGPAGGLSGSDTQYF.

The V call is TRBV11-2, the J call TRBJ1-2; unclear D gene. The germline V gene has CDR1 SGHAT and CDR2 FQNNGV. V was pared by 5 bases and J by 3 bases, with 19 bases between. CDR3 length equals 16 residues. The CDR3 spells CASSGFRGLTDYGYTF. DNA of the CDR3: TGTGCCAGCAGCGGATTCCGCGGACTAACGGACTATGGCTACACCTTC.

This clone has a handful of counts. The V call is TRBV3-1 (or the pseudogene TRBV3-2), the J call TRBJ2-5, with D possibly TRBD1 on 5 matching bases. Germline V CDR1 and CDR2: LGHDT, YNNKEL (reference sequence). The CDR3 runs to 15 residues. The V end was cut by 5 bases, the J end by 5 bases, with 18 bases between. This chain's CDR3 is CASSTDGAPWETQYF. Here the CDR3 DNA reads TGTGCCAGCAGCACCGATGGGGCCCCTTGGGAGACCCAGTACTTC.

The rearrangement links TRBV5-4 to TRBJ2-1; TRBD1 might be the D (6 bases). V was cut by 0 bases and J by 7 bases, with 14 bases left in between. CDR3 size: 15 residues. The germline V gene encodes CDR1 SGHNT and CDR2 YYREEE (reference sequence). In nucleotides, the CDR3 is TGTGCCAGCAGCTTGGGAGCGTCAGGGGCGAATGAGCAGTTCTTC. Residues: CASSLGASGANEQFF.

As regards this clone: This specimen includes other DNA sequences encoding the same CDR3. The chain couples TRBV7-9 to TRBJ2-7; 7 bases line up with TRBD2. The CDR3 sequence is 12 residues long. The ends lost 5 bases at V and 4 bases at J; junction bases unmatched: 2. Germline V lookup: CDR1 SEHNR, CDR2 FQNEAQ (reference sequence). The DNA of the CDR3 is TGTGCCAGCAGCCCTAGCGGTTACGAGCAGTACTTC. It translates to CASSPSGYEQYF.

The genes are TRBV3-1 (or the pseudogene TRBV3-2) and TRBJ2-1; tentative D call: TRBD2 (7 bases). Germline V lookup: CDR1 LGHDT, CDR2 YNNKEL (reference sequence). CDR3 length: 13 amino acids. V lost 6 bases, J lost 10 bases, and 16 bases lay in between. CDR3 amino acids: CASRTWEGGEQFF. DNA of the CDR3: TGTGCCAGCAGAACCTGGGAGGGGGGGGAGCAGTTCTTC.

CDR3 residues: CASSQGRHNEQFF. In nucleotides, the CDR3 is TGTGCCAGCAGCCAGGGCCGTCACAATGAGCAGTTCTTC. This chain links TRBV11-1 with TRBJ2-1, with a tentative D call TRBD1 (5 bases). Looked up from germline, CDR1 is SGHAT and CDR2 is FQDESV (reference sequence). Trimming shortened V by 5 bases and J by 5 bases, and 10 bases separated the two germline ends. CDR3 length: 13 amino acids.

The chain uses TRBV6-1 and TRBJ1-1; the match to TRBD1 covers 8 bases. Trimming took 6 bases from V and 8 from J; bases not matched to a gene: 2. Germline CDR1 reads MNHNS; CDR2 reads SASEGT. This CDR3 spans 11 amino acids. The CDR3 sequence: CASSRQGEAFF. The DNA for the CDR3 is TGTGCCAGCAGCCGACAGGGGGAAGCTTTCTTT.

V and J are TRBV3-1 (or the pseudogene TRBV3-2) and TRBJ1-3, with D perhaps matching TRBD1 (6 bases). V was pared by 4 bases and J by 4 bases, with 14 bases between. The CDR3 is 15 amino acids. Germline-derived CDR1 and CDR2 are LGHDT and YNNKEL (reference sequence). The CDR3 nucleotides are TGTGCCAGCAGCCTCCCCCGGGGGGCCGGAAACACCATATATTTT. It specifies CASSLPRGAGNTIYF.